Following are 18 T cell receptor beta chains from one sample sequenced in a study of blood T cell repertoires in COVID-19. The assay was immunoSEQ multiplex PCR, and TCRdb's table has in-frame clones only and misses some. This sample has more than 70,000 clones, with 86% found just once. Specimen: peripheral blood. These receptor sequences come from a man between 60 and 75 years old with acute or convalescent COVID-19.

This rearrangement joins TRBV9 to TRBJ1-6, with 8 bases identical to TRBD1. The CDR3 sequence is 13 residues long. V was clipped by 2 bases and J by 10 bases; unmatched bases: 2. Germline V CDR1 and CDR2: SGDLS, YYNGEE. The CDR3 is CASSVDRASPLHF. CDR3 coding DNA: TGTGCCAGCAGCGTGGACAGGGCCTCACCCCTCCACTTT.

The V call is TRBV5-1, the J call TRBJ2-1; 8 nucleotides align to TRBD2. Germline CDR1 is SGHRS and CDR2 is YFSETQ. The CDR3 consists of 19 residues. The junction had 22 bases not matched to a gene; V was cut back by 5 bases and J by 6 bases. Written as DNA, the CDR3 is TGCGCCAGCAGAAAACTCATGGGATCGCGAGCGGGAGTTTTCAATGAGCAGTTCTTC. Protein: CASRKLMGSRAGVFNEQFF.

CDR3 coding DNA: TGTGCCAGCAGTTACCCGGGACAGCTCACCTACGAGCAGTACTTC. Translation: CASSYPGQLTYEQYF. This chain links TRBV6-6 with TRBJ2-7, with TRBD1 matching 7 bases. V lost 2 bases to trimming and J lost 2 bases; unmatched junction nucleotides: 6. CDR1 and CDR2 (germline): MNHNY, SVGAGI (reference sequence). The CDR3 extends over 15 amino acids.

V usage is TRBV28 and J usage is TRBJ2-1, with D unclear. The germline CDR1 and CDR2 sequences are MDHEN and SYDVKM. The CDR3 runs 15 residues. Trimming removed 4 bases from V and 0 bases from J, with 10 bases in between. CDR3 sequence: CASSSTRSSYNEQFF. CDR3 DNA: TGTGCCAGCAGTTCTACTCGTAGCTCCTACAATGAGCAGTTCTTC.

In nucleotides, the CDR3 is TGTGCCAGCAGTTTAACAGGGGGCAATGAGCAGTTCTTC. This sequence encodes CASSLTGGNEQFF. The rearrangement uses TRBV6-5 and TRBJ2-1; 8 positions agree with TRBD1. This CDR3 has 13 residues. V lost 4 bases, J lost 6 bases, and 2 bases stayed unmatched. Germline V gene data show CDR1 as MNHEY and CDR2 as SVGAGI.

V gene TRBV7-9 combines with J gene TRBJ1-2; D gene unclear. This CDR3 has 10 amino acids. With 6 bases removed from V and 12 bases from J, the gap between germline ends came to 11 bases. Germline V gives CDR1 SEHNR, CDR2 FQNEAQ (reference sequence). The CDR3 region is CASSYPDHTF. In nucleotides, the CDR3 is TGTGCCAGCAGTTACCCAGATCACACCTTC.

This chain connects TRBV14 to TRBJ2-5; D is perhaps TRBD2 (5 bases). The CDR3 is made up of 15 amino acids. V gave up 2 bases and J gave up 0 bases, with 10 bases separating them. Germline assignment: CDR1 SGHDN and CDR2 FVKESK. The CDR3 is CASSQWSGYQETQYF. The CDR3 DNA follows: TGTGCCAGCAGCCAATGGAGCGGCTACCAAGAGACCCAGTACTTC.

Here the CDR3 DNA reads TGTGCCAGCAGCTTACTAGCAGACACATCCTACAATGAGCAGTTCTTC. It is translated as CASSLLADTSYNEQFF. This chain connects TRBV11-3 to TRBJ2-1; D perhaps matches TRBD2 (5 bases). In germline, CDR1 is SGHNT, CDR2 YENEEA. The CDR3 loop spans 16 amino acids. Trimming took 2 bases from V and 1 from J, leaving 12 bases between them. Together with reference TRBV11-3 and TRBJ2-1, the CDR3 gives the full variable domain: EAGVVQSPRYKIIEKKQPVAFWCNPISGHNTLYWYLQNLGQGPELLIRYENEEAVDDSQLPKDRFSAERLKGVDSTLKIQPAELGDSAVYLCASSLLADTSYNEQFFGPGTRLTVL.

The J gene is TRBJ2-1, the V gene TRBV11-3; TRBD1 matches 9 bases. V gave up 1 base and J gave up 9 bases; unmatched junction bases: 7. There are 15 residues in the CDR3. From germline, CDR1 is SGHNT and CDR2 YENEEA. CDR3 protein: CASSLAGQGVFEQFF. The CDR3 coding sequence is TGTGCCAGCAGCTTAGCGGGACAGGGAGTATTTGAGCAGTTCTTC.

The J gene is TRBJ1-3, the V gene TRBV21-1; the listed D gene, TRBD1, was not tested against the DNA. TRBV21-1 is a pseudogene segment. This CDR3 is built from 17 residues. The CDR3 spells CASSKSDRTISGNTIYF. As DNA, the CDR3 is TGTGCCAGCAGCAAATCCGACAGGACCATCTCTGGAAACACCATATATTTT.

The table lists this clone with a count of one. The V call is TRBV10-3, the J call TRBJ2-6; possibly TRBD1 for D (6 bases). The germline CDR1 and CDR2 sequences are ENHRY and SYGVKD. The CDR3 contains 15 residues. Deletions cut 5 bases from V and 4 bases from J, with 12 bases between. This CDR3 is CAISRTGSGANVLTF. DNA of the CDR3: TGTGCCATCAGTCGAACAGGGTCCGGGGCCAACGTCCTGACTTTC.

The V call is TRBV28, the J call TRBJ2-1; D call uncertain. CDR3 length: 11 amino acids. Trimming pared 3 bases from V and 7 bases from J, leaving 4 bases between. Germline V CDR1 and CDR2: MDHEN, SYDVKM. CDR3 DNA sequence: TGTGCCAGCAGTTTTCGGAATGAGCAGTTCTTC. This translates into CASSFRNEQFF.

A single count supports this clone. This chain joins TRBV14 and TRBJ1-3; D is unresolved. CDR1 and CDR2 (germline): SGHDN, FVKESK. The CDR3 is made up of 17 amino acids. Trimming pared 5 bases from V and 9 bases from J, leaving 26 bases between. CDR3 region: CASSETILPTDGGTIYF. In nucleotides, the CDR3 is TGTGCCAGCAGCGAGACGATATTACCAACGGACGGAGGCACCATATATTTT.

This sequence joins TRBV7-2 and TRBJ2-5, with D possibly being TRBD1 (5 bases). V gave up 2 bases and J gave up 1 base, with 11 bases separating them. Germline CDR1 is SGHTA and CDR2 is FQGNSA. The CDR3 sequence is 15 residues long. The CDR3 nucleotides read TGTGCCAGCAGCTTAAGAGGCAGGGCCCAAGAGACCCAGTACTTC. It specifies CASSLRGRAQETQYF.

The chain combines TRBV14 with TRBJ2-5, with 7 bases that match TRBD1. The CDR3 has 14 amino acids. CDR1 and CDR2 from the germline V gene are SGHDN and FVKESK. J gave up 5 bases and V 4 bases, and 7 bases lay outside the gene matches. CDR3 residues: CASSLGQRGETQYF. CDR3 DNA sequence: TGTGCCAGCAGCCTGGGACAGAGGGGGGAGACCCAGTACTTC. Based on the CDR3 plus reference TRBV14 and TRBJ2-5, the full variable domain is EAGVTQFPSHSVIEKGQTVTLRCDPISGHDNLYWYRRVMGKEIKFLLHFVKESKQDESGMPNNRFLAERTGGTYSTLKVQPAELEDSGVYFCASSLGQRGETQYFGPGTRLLVL.

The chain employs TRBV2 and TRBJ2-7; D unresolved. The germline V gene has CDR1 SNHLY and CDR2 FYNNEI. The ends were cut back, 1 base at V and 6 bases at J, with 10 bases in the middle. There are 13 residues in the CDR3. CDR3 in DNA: TGTGCCAGCAGTGAAGAACGGGTTCTCGAGCAGTACTTC. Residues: CASSEERVLEQYF.

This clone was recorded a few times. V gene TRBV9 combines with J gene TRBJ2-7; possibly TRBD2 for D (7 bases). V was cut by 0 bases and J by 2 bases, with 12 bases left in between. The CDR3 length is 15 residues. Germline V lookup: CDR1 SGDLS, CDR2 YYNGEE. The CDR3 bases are TGTGCCAGCAGCGTAGGGGGGGGCTCGCCCTACGAGCAGTACTTC. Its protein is CASSVGGGSPYEQYF.

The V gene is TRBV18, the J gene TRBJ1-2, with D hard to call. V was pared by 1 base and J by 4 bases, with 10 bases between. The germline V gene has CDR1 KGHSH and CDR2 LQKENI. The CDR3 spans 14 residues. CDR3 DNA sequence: TGTGCCAGCTCACCACAGGACCGGGGCTATGGCTACACCTTC. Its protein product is CASSPQDRGYGYTF.